This TCR beta chain is drawn from a study of regulatory T cells in long-lasting Graves disease. Study-level background: Those with persistent Graves' disease had received antithyroid drugs for over 5 years with positive TSH receptor antibodies. General study points: Persistent patients shared more public clonotypes (fewer than 3,000) than newly diagnosed patients (966). TRBV28 was favored in persistent disease, as were TRBJ1-2 and TRBJ2-5.

Arm-PCR of CDR3 regions and iRepertoire HTBI primers were used to build TCR beta libraries. A single record per CDR3 protein comes from TCRdb applying MiXCR to the multiplex PCR reads. The table has fewer than 550,000 distinct CDR3 sequences, 20% to 25% seen once; the top ten hold 7% to 9%. Time point noted: persistent/refractory GD, antithyroid drugs over 5 years with positive TRAb. With RNA extracted from PBMCs as input, the TCR library was made. Under American Thyroid Association guidelines, Graves' disease was diagnosed. The germline V and J ends were trimmed by 7 bases and 0 bases, with 12 bases remaining between them. The length of the CDR3 is 14 residues. Germline V lookup: CDR1 MNHNS, CDR2 SASEGT. This clonotype occurred a few times. The antigen is undetermined.

The TCR originated in a female donor with Graves disease. This rearrangement joins TRBV6-1 to TRBJ1-1, with D unresolved. This material consisted of peripheral blood mononuclear cells (PBMCs), taken when the disease was refractory, from a patient treated with antithyroid drugs. The CDR3 region is CASNSDTMNTEAFF. In DNA form, the CDR3 reads TGTGCCAGCAACTCTGACACCATGAACACTGAAGCTTTCTTT.